Each of the 8 T cell receptor beta chains below was sequenced from the same sample in a study of identical twins. One entry per CDR3 protein results from TCRdb running MiXCR on the 5' RACE reads. Altogether under 800,000 distinct CDR3 sequences are present, about 20% being singletons, with the ten largest covering 4% to 5.5%. This sample was also put to use in a study of T cells expressing NK-cell markers.

Input material: PBMCs. The receptor source for this set is a woman between 18 and 30 years old in good health.

The chain links TRBV27 to TRBJ2-1, with TRBD2 matching 7 bases. The CDR3 is 16 residues long. Germline CDR1 is MNHEY and CDR2 is SMNVEV (reference sequence). Losses at the gene ends were 7 bases for V and 0 bases for J; bases not matched to a gene: 9. For the CDR3, the DNA is TGTGCCAGCATCCCGACTAGCCGGAGCTCCTACAATGAGCAGTTCTTC. Translation: CASIPTSRSSYNEQFF.

The sample holds one count of this clonotype. The chain couples TRBV20-1 to TRBJ2-3; 8 nucleotides match TRBD2. V was clipped by 3 bases and J by 6 bases; unmatched bases: 8. This CDR3 comprises 14 residues. Germline V lookup: CDR1 DFQATT, CDR2 SNEGSKA (reference sequence). CDR3 nucleotides: TGCAGTGCTAGTACCGCGGGAGGTCGGGATACGCAGTATTTT. Protein: CSASTAGGRDTQYF.

V usage is TRBV27 and J usage is TRBJ2-1, with 8 bases lining up with TRBD2. The CDR3 runs 14 residues. J lost 6 bases, V lost 7 bases, and 8 bases had no gene match. Germline V gene data show CDR1 as MNHEY and CDR2 as SMNVEV (reference sequence). DNA of the CDR3: TGTGCCAGCAAACCGGGACTAGAAGGCAATGAGCAGTTCTTC. Encoded protein: CASKPGLEGNEQFF.

This clonotype was counted only a few times. The rearrangement uses TRBV27 and TRBJ2-7, with D tentatively TRBD2 (6 bases). The germline V gene has CDR1 MNHEY and CDR2 SMNVEV (reference sequence). The V end lost 5 bases, the J end lost 2 bases, and 19 bases lay between the germline ends. There are 16 residues in the CDR3. CDR3 sequence (DNA): TGTGCCAGCAGTCCACAAACCGGCGGGGCCCCCTACGAGCAGTACTTC. It is translated as CASSPQTGGAPYEQYF.

The chain recombines TRBV10-3 with TRBJ1-1, with TRBD1 matching 7 bases. The CDR3 length is 15 residues. CDR1 ENHRY and CDR2 SYGVKD come from the germline V gene. Trimming at V came to 0 bases and at J to 5 bases, leaving 6 bases not matched to a gene. The CDR3 nucleotides are TGTGCCATCAGTGAGTCAGACAGGGCCTGGACTGAAGCTTTCTTT. Translation: CAISESDRAWTEAFF.

This chain links TRBV20-1 with TRBJ1-5; D possibly corresponds to TRBD1 (6 bases). Germline CDR1 and CDR2: DFQATT and SNEGSKA (reference sequence). This CDR3 has 15 amino acids. The V end lost 1 base, the J end lost 0 bases, and 10 bases lay between the germline ends. This CDR3 reads CSARAGQHSNQPQHF. The CDR3 coding sequence is TGCAGTGCTAGAGCGGGACAACATAGCAATCAGCCCCAGCATTTT.

The chain has TRBV7-9 and TRBJ2-1; possibly TRBD1 for D (6 bases). The CDR3 totals 16 residues. Trimming took 0 bases from V and 2 from J, leaving 11 bases between them. CDR1 and CDR2 (germline): SEHNR, FQNEAQ (reference sequence). The CDR3, as DNA: TGTGCCAGCAGCTTAGCATTAGGACAGACCTACAATGAGCAGTTCTTC. Its protein is CASSLALGQTYNEQFF.

This clonotype was detected ten times or more. The chain links TRBV4-2 to TRBJ2-1; either TRBD1 or TRBD2 may supply D (5 bases each). The germline V gene has CDR1 LGHNA and CDR2 YNFKEQ. This CDR3 contains 18 residues. Trimming stripped 1 base from V and 9 bases from J, with 25 bases between. The CDR3: CASSQGITLPGAGIEQFF. CDR3 sequence (DNA): TGTGCCAGCAGCCAAGGGATTACCCTACCCGGGGCAGGCATTGAGCAGTTCTTC.